This TCR beta chain came from a study of PD-L1 blockade in urothelial cancer. The overall study: Prior exposure to chemotherapy in patients amounted to 0 to 3 regimens received. A median blood sample held roughly 150,000 T cells and about 78,000 unique TCRs.

This sample's time point: pretreatment peripheral blood. The CDR3 runs to 16 residues. After removal of 3 bases from V and 5 bases from J, the junction contained 14 bases not matched to a gene. Per germline, CDR1 SGHNT and CDR2 YYREEE (reference sequence). What went into each PCR as a spike was synthetic TCR analog templates. This table comes from immunoSEQ multiplex PCR, and its TCRdb copy is limited to in-frame clones, with some not included. The sample has around 130,000 clones, roughly 80% seen once. The V call is TRBV5-4, the J call TRBJ2-7; TRBD1 matches 7 bases. The material sequenced was PBMCs, taken around atezolizumab (anti-PD-L1) treatment. The TCR was taken from a man aged 50 or older with urothelial cancer. This chain's CDR3 is CASSSRPKGRGNEQYF. For the CDR3, the DNA is TGTGCCAGCAGCTCCCGCCCAAAGGGCAGGGGGAACGAGCAGTACTTC.